Listed below are T cell receptor beta chains from one sample, sequenced in a study of relationships among human T cell subsets. TCRdb reanalysed the multiplex PCR reads using MiXCR and keeps one entry per CDR3 protein. The table has more than 10,000 distinct CDR3 sequences, about 67% seen once. The sequencing sample was made of CD4+ Th1 cells sorted from blood. The receptors were gathered from a man aged 35 to 55 in good health. Each CDR3 is given with its conserved first and last residue.

J gene,V gene,CDR3 protein
TRBJ2-5,TRBV12-3/TRBV12-4,CASSPQTGGGETQYF
TRBJ1-6,TRBV2,CASMGTGMNSPLHF
TRBJ1-1,TRBV2,CASTLVSGTEAFF
TRBJ2-7,TRBV5-1,CASSPDRVYEQYF
TRBJ2-7,TRBV5-1,CASSFARTGAYEQYF
TRBJ2-5,TRBV12-3/TRBV12-4,CASSYPGLRPETQYF
TRBJ2-5,TRBV29-1,CSFSQGGGETQYF
TRBJ2-3,TRBV11-2,CASSSREGRTSGNGALMQYF
TRBJ2-3,TRBV28,CASSAAAGGKDTQYF
TRBJ1-1,TRBV19,CASSSPGTGTEAFF
TRBJ2-3,TRBV5-1,CASSLGLATITDTQYF
TRBJ1-1,TRBV28,CASKTANTEAFF